The 29 T cell receptor beta chains given below trace back to one sample, sequenced in a study of human T cells and chemical hapten exposure. In TCRdb, the RACE reads were re-called with MiXCR into one record per CDR3 protein. The sample shows 150,000 to 200,000 distinct CDR3 sequences, around 30% of them seen only once. Time point of the sample: pre-sensitization, week 0. Treatment given: therapeutic diphenylcyclopropenone sensitization with weekly scalp DPC. The sequencing here drew on whole blood, taken in connection with sensitization to the hapten diphenylcyclopropenone (DPC). These receptors all come from a woman in her 30s with alopecia areata. Some clones in this sample may be carry-over from other donors' samples.

The genes are TRBV12-3 or TRBV12-4 and TRBJ2-1; the match to TRBD2 covers 12 bases. The CDR3 length is 16 residues. V dropped 6 bases and J dropped 5; count of bases not matched to a gene: 8. CDR3 sequence (DNA): TGTGCCAGCAGAGATCTACTAGCGGGGGGCAACAATGAGCAGTTCTTC. The encoded protein is CASRDLLAGGNNEQFF.

The chain has TRBV14 and TRBJ1-1; D not certain. Per the germline V gene, CDR1 is SGHDN and CDR2 is FVKESK. The germline V and J ends were trimmed by 4 bases and 7 bases, with 16 bases remaining between them. This CDR3 contains 14 residues. The CDR3, as DNA: TGTGCCAGCAGCCGCGCTGGGGATCTTTTTGAAGCTTTCTTT. Translating it yields CASSRAGDLFEAFF.

The V gene is TRBV9, the J gene TRBJ2-7; D assignment may be TRBD1 or TRBD2 (5 bases each). CDR1 and CDR2 (germline): SGDLS, YYNGEE. The V end was cut by 0 bases, the J end by 2 bases, with 15 bases between. The CDR3 is 16 amino acids. In DNA form, the CDR3 reads TGTGCCAGCAGCGTAGCGGGGACGGGGTGGACCTACGAGCAGTACTTC. Translated, it gives CASSVAGTGWTYEQYF.

This clonotype was detected only a few times. V gene TRBV11-2 combines with J gene TRBJ2-5; TRBD2 matches 11 bases. V was clipped by 6 bases and J by 2 bases; unmatched bases: 14. There are 18 residues in the CDR3. CDR1 is SGHAT and CDR2 is FQNNGV in the germline V gene. The CDR3 bases are TGTGCCAGCAGAAAGGGTAGCGGGAGGGCCCCCGCACAAGAGACCCAGTACTTC. Residues: CASRKGSGRAPAQETQYF.

The chain is built from TRBV7-2 and TRBJ1-6; D not certain. This CDR3 spans 14 amino acids. CDR1 and CDR2 from the germline V gene are SGHTA and FQGNSA. V shed 2 bases and J shed 9 bases, with 11 bases lying between them. The CDR3 here is CASSLTKSGSPLHF. The CDR3 DNA reads TGTGCCAGCAGCTTAACGAAGTCTGGTTCACCCCTCCACTTT. The full variable domain, in which reference TRBV7-2 and TRBJ1-6 provide the parts outside the CDR3, is GAGVSQSPSNKVTEKGKDVELRCDPISGHTALYWYRQSLGQGLEFLIYFQGNSAPDKSGLPSDRFSAERTGGSVSTLTIQRTQQEDSAVYLCASSLTKSGSPLHFGNGTRLTVT.

The chain joins TRBV6-5 to TRBJ2-5, with D possibly TRBD2 on 5 matching bases. The germline V gene encodes CDR1 MNHEY and CDR2 SVGAGI. CDR3 length: 13 residues. V lost 0 bases and J lost 5, with 7 bases in between. DNA for the CDR3: TGTGCCAGCAGTTACTCCGGGGTGGAGACCCAGTACTTC. Its protein product is CASSYSGVETQYF.

The chain couples TRBV18 to TRBJ2-7; D may be TRBD2 (5 bases). Trimming stripped 3 bases from V and 5 bases from J, with 20 bases between. The CDR3 totals 16 residues. Germline V CDR1 and CDR2: KGHSH, LQKENI. CDR3 in amino acids: CASSPGLELSGDEQYF. The CDR3, as DNA: TGTGCCAGCTCACCTGGTTTGGAACTTTCCGGGGACGAGCAGTACTTC. The full variable domain, completed using reference TRBV18 and TRBJ2-7, is NAGVMQNPRHLVRRRGQEARLRCSPMKGHSHVYWYRQLPEEGLKFMVYLQKENIIDESGMPKERFSAEFPKEGPSILRIQQVVRGDSAAYFCASSPGLELSGDEQYFGPGTRLTVT.

V gene TRBV10-3 combines with J gene TRBJ1-5, with 7 bases aligning to TRBD1. The CDR3 consists of 13 residues. The germline V gene has CDR1 ENHRY and CDR2 SYGVKD. With V trimmed by 9 bases and J by 3 bases, 5 bases remained unmatched. CDR3 bases: TGTGCCATACGGACAGGACTCAATCAGCCCCAGCATTTT. It is translated as CAIRTGLNQPQHF.

This chain uses TRBV7-3 with TRBJ2-2, with unresolved D. With 5 bases removed from V and 7 bases from J, the gap between germline ends came to 8 bases. The CDR3 loop spans 12 amino acids. Germline values: CDR1 SGHTA, CDR2 FQGTGA. The CDR3 coding sequence is TGTGCCAGCAGCCGGTCGGGCGGGGAGCTGTTTTTT. The encoded protein is CASSRSGGELFF.

This clonotype was seen a handful of times. The genes are TRBV10-3 and TRBJ2-3, with 8 bases that match TRBD1. This CDR3 is built from 16 residues. In germline, CDR1 is ENHRY, CDR2 SYGVKD. V trimming: 5 bases; J trimming: 1 base; junction bases outside the gene matches: 8. CDR3 in DNA: TGTGCCATCAGTCCCCGACAGGGGCAGGGCACAGATACGCAGTATTTT. This gives the protein CAISPRQGQGTDTQYF.

J is TRBJ1-1 and V is TRBV12-3 or TRBV12-4, with a weak D call TRBD1 (5 bases). The CDR3 is made up of 14 amino acids. V shed 2 bases and J shed 1 base, with 8 bases lying between them. CDR3 coding DNA: TGTGCCAGCAGTTTAATGGGGGAGAACACTGAAGCTTTCTTT. This translates into CASSLMGENTEAFF.

The J gene is TRBJ1-1, the V gene TRBV7-6; D might be TRBD1 (6 bases). V lost 2 bases and J 4 bases, leaving 8 bases between the germline ends. The CDR3 runs to 13 residues. The germline CDR1 and CDR2 sequences are SGHVS and FNYEAQ. The CDR3 region has the DNA TGTGCCAGCAGCTTAACAGGGATCACTGAAGCTTTCTTT. It encodes CASSLTGITEAFF.

The J gene is TRBJ2-7, the V gene TRBV29-1; D is perhaps TRBD1 (8 bases). The CDR3 extends over 13 amino acids. In germline, CDR1 is SQVTM, CDR2 ANQGSEA. The V and J ends lost 7 bases and 3 bases respectively, with 16 bases between them. CDR3 loop: CSGQQGGSYEQYF. The DNA of the CDR3 is TGCAGCGGTCAACAGGGGGGGAGCTACGAGCAGTACTTC.

V and J are TRBV15 and TRBJ1-4, with a possible D match to TRBD1 (6 bases). V lost 5 bases to trimming and J lost 16 bases, with 20 bases between them. Germline loops: CDR1 LNHNV, CDR2 YYDKDF (reference sequence). The CDR3 has 13 amino acids. The chain's CDR3 is CATSPDLTGLTFF. DNA for the CDR3: TGTGCCACCAGCCCGGATCTAACAGGGCTTACGTTTTTT.

This chain joins TRBV28 and TRBJ1-1; 9 bases map to TRBD1. Trimming removed 5 bases from V and 3 bases from J; junction bases left unmatched: 7. The CDR3 runs 15 residues. CDR1 and CDR2 from the germline V gene are MDHEN and SYDVKM. The CDR3 protein is CASSGQGLGYTEAFF. CDR3 DNA: TGTGCCAGCAGTGGACAGGGGCTAGGGTACACTGAAGCTTTCTTT.

This clonotype has a handful of counts. This sequence joins TRBV4-1 and TRBJ2-2; D is perhaps TRBD2 (6 bases). The CDR3 sequence is 16 residues long. CDR1 and CDR2 from the germline V gene are MGHRA and YSYEKL. V dropped 1 base and J dropped 0 bases, with 9 bases sitting between them. The CDR3 nucleotides read TGCGCCAGCAGCCAAGTCCGACTAGCGAACACCGGGGAGCTGTTTTTT. Its translation is CASSQVRLANTGELFF.

Note on this clonotype: One end of the junction fails to match germline, which may point to a read error. The genes are TRBV6-5 and TRBJ2-7; 12 bases map to TRBD2. Germline values: CDR1 MNHEY, CDR2 SVGAGI. The CDR3 is 15 amino acids. CDR3 nucleotide sequence: TGTGGCAGCAGCCCAGGACTAGCGGGACGGTACGAGCAGTACTTC. This sequence encodes CGSSPGLAGRYEQYF.

In this sample, this clonotype turned up a few times. This chain joins TRBV10-3 and TRBJ2-1, with D unclear. The germline V gene encodes CDR1 ENHRY and CDR2 SYGVKD. V lost 0 bases, J lost 7 bases, and 7 bases lay in between. The CDR3 is 13 amino acids. The CDR3 coding sequence is TGTGCCATCAGTGAGTCGGATAGAAATGAGCAGTTCTTC. Amino acids: CAISESDRNEQFF.

This clonotype was counted a few times. The rearrangement joins TRBV7-2 to TRBJ1-1; D perhaps matches TRBD1 (6 bases). V was pared by 5 bases and J by 5 bases, with 12 bases between. Germline CDR1 is SGHTA and CDR2 is FQGNSA. The CDR3 spans 13 residues. The CDR3 coding sequence is TGTGCCAGCAGCCGCATCGACAGGACTGAAGCTTTCTTT. This sequence encodes CASSRIDRTEAFF. Combining the CDR3 with reference TRBV7-2 and TRBJ1-1 gives the whole variable domain GAGVSQSPSNKVTEKGKDVELRCDPISGHTALYWYRQSLGQGLEFLIYFQGNSAPDKSGLPSDRFSAERTGGSVSTLTIQRTQQEDSAVYLCASSRIDRTEAFFGQGTRLTVV.

A few counts support this clonotype. The genes are TRBV28 and TRBJ2-1; the D gene is possibly TRBD2 (5 bases). Trimming shortened V by 5 bases and J by 8 bases, and 13 bases separated the two germline ends. From germline, CDR1 is MDHEN and CDR2 SYDVKM. The CDR3 length is 13 residues. CDR3 amino acids: CASSPGGRDEQFF. The CDR3 DNA is TGTGCCAGCAGTCCCGGAGGAAGGGATGAGCAGTTCTTC.

A few counts support this clonotype. V usage is TRBV28 and J usage is TRBJ2-5; a weak D match, TRBD1 (5 bases). CDR1 is MDHEN, CDR2 SYDVKM, per germline. The CDR3 contains 15 residues. Trimming removed 7 bases at V and 1 base at J, with 16 bases between. CDR3 nucleotides: TGTGCCAGCACCAAATCCACAGGTTTCCAAGAGACCCAGTACTTC. It encodes CASTKSTGFQETQYF.

This clonotype was seen more than once but under ten times. The genes are TRBV20-1 and TRBJ1-1; TRBD1 aligns across 7 bases. Germline V gene data show CDR1 as DFQATT and CDR2 as SNEGSKA (reference sequence). V was pared by 5 bases and J by 9 bases, with 9 bases of the junction left unmatched. The CDR3 spans 12 residues. This CDR3 reads CSAALRDSKAFF. The CDR3 DNA is TGCAGTGCTGCTTTGAGGGACAGTAAAGCTTTCTTT.

The chain employs TRBV29-1 and TRBJ1-1; no reliable D call. There are 13 residues in the CDR3. The ends were cut back, 4 bases at V and 0 bases at J, with 9 bases in the middle. Germline V gene lookup returns CDR1 SQVTM and CDR2 ANQGSEA. This CDR3 reads CSVVRLLNTEAFF. DNA for the CDR3: TGCAGCGTTGTTAGACTACTGAACACTGAAGCTTTCTTT.

This clonotype was observed a few times. The rearrangement uses TRBV18 and TRBJ1-5, with D perhaps TRBD1 (5 bases). Trimming shortened V by 1 base and J by 3 bases, and 7 bases separated the two germline ends. CDR1 is KGHSH and CDR2 is LQKENI in the germline V gene. The length of the CDR3 is 14 residues. This chain's CDR3 is CASSPRQLNQPQHF. CDR3 sequence (DNA): TGTGCCAGCTCACCACGACAGCTCAATCAGCCCCAGCATTTT.

This chain links TRBV7-2 with TRBJ2-5; 8 nucleotides align to TRBD1. Looked up from germline, CDR1 is SGHTA and CDR2 is FQGNSA. Trimming at V came to 0 bases and at J to 5 bases, leaving 11 bases not matched to a gene. The CDR3 is 17 amino acids. CDR3 nucleotides: TGTGCCAGCAGCTTAGCGCGAGTGACAGGGGTGCAGGAGACCCAGTACTTC. This translates into CASSLARVTGVQETQYF. Full variable domain (outside the CDR3, taken from reference TRBV7-2 and TRBJ2-5): GAGVSQSPSNKVTEKGKDVELRCDPISGHTALYWYRQSLGQGLEFLIYFQGNSAPDKSGLPSDRFSAERTGGSVSTLTIQRTQQEDSAVYLCASSLARVTGVQETQYFGPGTRLLVL.

This clonotype was counted only a few times. This chain uses TRBV20-1 with TRBJ1-6; possibly TRBD1 for D (5 bases). There are 15 residues in the CDR3. Germline CDR1 and CDR2: DFQATT and SNEGSKA (reference sequence). V was cut by 6 bases and J by 7 bases, with 19 bases left in between. The CDR3 loop reads CSAIAGRGQNSPLHF. CDR3 sequence (DNA): TGCAGTGCCATTGCGGGGAGGGGCCAGAATTCACCCCTCCACTTT.

The chain joins TRBV5-1 to TRBJ2-5; D uncertain. Trimming left V 4 bases short and J 5 bases short, with 15 bases between. The germline V gene has CDR1 SGHRS and CDR2 YFSETQ. This CDR3 spans 14 amino acids. The CDR3 loop is CASSRDTRAETQYF. The CDR3 DNA sequence: TGCGCCAGCAGCCGTGATACCCGAGCCGAGACCCAGTACTTC.

The chain links TRBV30 to TRBJ1-3, with D hard to call. The CDR3 is made up of 13 amino acids. Germline values: CDR1 GTSNPN, CDR2 SVGIG (reference sequence). V lost 4 bases and J lost 7, with 14 bases in between. The CDR3 nucleotides are TGTGCCTGGAAGACGGGGTTTTGGAACACCATATATTTT. Translating it yields CAWKTGFWNTIYF.

V is TRBV29-1 and J is TRBJ2-1; 8 bases fit TRBD2. Trimming took 4 bases from V and 6 from J; bases not matched to a gene: 17. Germline-derived CDR1 and CDR2 are SQVTM and ANQGSEA. The CDR3 consists of 17 residues. CDR3 amino acids: CSVGLAGPRHRANEQFF. The DNA of the CDR3 is TGCAGCGTTGGCCTAGCGGGTCCAAGGCACCGCGCCAATGAGCAGTTCTTC.